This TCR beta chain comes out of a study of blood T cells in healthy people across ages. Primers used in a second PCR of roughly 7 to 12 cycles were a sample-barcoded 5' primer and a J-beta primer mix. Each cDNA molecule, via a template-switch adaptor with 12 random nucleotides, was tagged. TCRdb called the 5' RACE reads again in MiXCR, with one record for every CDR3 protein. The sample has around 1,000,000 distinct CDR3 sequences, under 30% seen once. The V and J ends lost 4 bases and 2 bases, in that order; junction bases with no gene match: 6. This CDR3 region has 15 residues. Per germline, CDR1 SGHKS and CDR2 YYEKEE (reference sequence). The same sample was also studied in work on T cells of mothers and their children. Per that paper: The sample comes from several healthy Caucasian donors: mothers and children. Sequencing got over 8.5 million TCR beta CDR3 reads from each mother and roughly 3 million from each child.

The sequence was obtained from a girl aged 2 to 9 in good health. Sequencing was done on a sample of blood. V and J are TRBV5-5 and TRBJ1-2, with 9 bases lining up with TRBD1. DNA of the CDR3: TGTGCCAGCAGCGACGGGACAGGGACCAACTATGGCTACACCTTC. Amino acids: CASSDGTGTNYGYTF.